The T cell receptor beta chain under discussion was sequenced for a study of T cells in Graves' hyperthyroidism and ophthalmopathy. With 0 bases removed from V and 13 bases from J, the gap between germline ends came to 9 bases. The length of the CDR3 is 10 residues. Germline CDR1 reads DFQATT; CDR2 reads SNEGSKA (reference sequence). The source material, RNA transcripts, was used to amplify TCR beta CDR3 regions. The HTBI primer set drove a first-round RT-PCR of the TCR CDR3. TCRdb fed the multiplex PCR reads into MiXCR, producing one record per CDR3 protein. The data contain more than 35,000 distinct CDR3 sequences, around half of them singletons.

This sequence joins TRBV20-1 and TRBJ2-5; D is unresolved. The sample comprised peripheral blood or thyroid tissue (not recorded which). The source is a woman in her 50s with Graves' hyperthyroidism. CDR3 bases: TGCAGTGCTAGAGATAAGGGTTGGTACTTC. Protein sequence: CSARDKGWYF.